Listed here are 18 T cell receptor beta chains from one sample, sequenced in a study of Ad26.COV2.S vaccination and SARS-CoV-2 variants. The data were produced by immunoSEQ multiplex PCR, yet TCRdb's version contains in-frame clones alone and is incomplete. The table includes around 500,000 clones, 80% to 90% detected once. Indicated treatment: about 20 received Ad26.COV2.S at low or high dose, single or two shots; 5 received placebo; per-sample allocation not given. Material that was analyzed had been drawn on day 63 after the first vaccine or placebo injection. Here the sequenced sample was peripheral blood, taken in a trial of Ad26.COV2.S vaccine versus placebo. Receptors were obtained from a person between 18 and 65 years old who received the Ad26.COV2.S COVID-19 vaccine or a placebo.

This chain links TRBV4-1 with TRBJ2-2, with D possibly matching TRBD1 (5 bases). The CDR3 is made up of 13 amino acids. Trimming left V 10 bases short and J 1 base short, with 10 bases between. CDR1 and CDR2 (germline): MGHRA, YSYEKL. The chain's CDR3 is CATTDMNTGELFF. CDR3 DNA sequence: TGCGCCACCACGGACATGAACACCGGGGAGCTGTTTTTT.

The V call is TRBV7-9, the J call TRBJ1-2; no reliable D call. CDR1 and CDR2 from the germline V gene are SEHNR and FQNEAQ (reference sequence). The CDR3 is 16 amino acids. Trimming pared 0 bases from V and 0 bases from J, leaving 11 bases between. The CDR3 bases are TGTGCCAGCAGCTTAGCGTTCGGAACAGCTAACTATGGCTACACCTTC. It codes for CASSLAFGTANYGYTF. Full variable domain (outside the CDR3, taken from reference TRBV7-9 and TRBJ1-2): DTGVSQNPRHKITKRGQNVTFRCDPISEHNRLYWYRQTLGQGPEFLTYFQNEAQLEKSRLLSDRFSAERPKGSFSTLEIQRTEQGDSAMYLCASSLAFGTANYGYTFGSGTRLTVV.

This sequence joins TRBV6-5 and TRBJ2-7, with unresolved D. V dropped 10 bases and J dropped 2 bases, with 12 bases sitting between them. This CDR3 is 12 amino acids long. Germline CDR1 reads MNHEY; CDR2 reads SVGAGI. Here the CDR3 reads CATQLDTYEQYF. As DNA, the CDR3 is TGTGCCACCCAGCTTGACACCTACGAGCAGTACTTC.

The gene calls are TRBV20-1 and TRBJ2-5, with D possibly TRBD2 on 5 matching bases. V lost 3 bases to trimming and J lost 4 bases, with 12 bases between them. CDR3 length equals 13 residues. The germline V gene has CDR1 DFQATT and CDR2 SNEGSKA (reference sequence). The CDR3 is CSASTGGLETQYF. CDR3 coding DNA: TGCAGTGCTAGTACTGGAGGTTTAGAGACCCAGTACTTC.

V usage is TRBV4-3 and J usage is TRBJ2-5; D might be TRBD1 or TRBD2, each matching 6 bases. V lost 0 bases to trimming and J lost 1 base, with 12 bases between them. Germline CDR1 and CDR2: LGHNA and YSLEER. The CDR3 is made up of 16 amino acids. The CDR3 here is CASSQDEGGGQETQYF. For the CDR3, the DNA is TGCGCCAGCAGCCAAGATGAAGGAGGGGGCCAAGAGACCCAGTACTTC.

The chain recombines TRBV7-9 with TRBJ2-6; 9 nucleotides align to TRBD1. There are 20 residues in the CDR3. Unmatched junction bases numbered 15, after V lost 5 bases and J lost 1 base. In germline, CDR1 is SEHNR, CDR2 FQNEAQ (reference sequence). For the CDR3, the DNA is TGTGCCAGCAGCATAAAAGAACAGGGGGCGAAGCTGTCTGGGGCCAACGTCCTGACTTTC. Residues: CASSIKEQGAKLSGANVLTF.

This chain joins TRBV18 and TRBJ1-5; 9 bases are shared with TRBD1. Looked up from germline, CDR1 is KGHSH and CDR2 is LQKENI. V lost 3 bases and J lost 11; bases outside the gene matches: 11. The CDR3 covers 15 residues. This CDR3 is CASSPSGTGSFAQHF. CDR3 nucleotides: TGTGCCAGCTCACCCTCCGGGACAGGGTCCTTTGCCCAGCATTTT.

This chain joins TRBV28 and TRBJ2-1, with 8 bases matching TRBD1. Per germline, CDR1 MDHEN and CDR2 SYDVKM. The CDR3 covers 12 residues. Trimming at V came to 6 bases and at J to 10 bases, leaving 5 bases not matched to a gene. The CDR3 is CASRAGTGEQFF. In DNA form, the CDR3 reads TGTGCCAGCAGAGCAGGGACAGGCGAGCAGTTCTTC.

This clone occurred once. The chain employs TRBV18 and TRBJ2-7; 7 bases agree with TRBD1. The CDR3 sequence is 15 residues long. Per germline, CDR1 KGHSH and CDR2 LQKENI. The V gene end was trimmed by 2 bases and the J gene end by 0 bases; junction bases not matched to a gene: 4. The CDR3 nucleotides read TGTGCCAGCTCACCAGGACAGGCTCACTCCTACGAGCAGTACTTC. This encodes CASSPGQAHSYEQYF.

The chain couples TRBV13 to TRBJ2-7, with a possible D match to TRBD2 (6 bases). V dropped 2 bases and J dropped 6 bases, with 14 bases sitting between them. The CDR3 loop spans 14 amino acids. Germline CDR1 and CDR2: PRHDT and FYEKMQ (reference sequence). The CDR3 is CASSLFSGVPEQYF. CDR3 coding DNA: TGTGCCAGCAGCTTATTTTCGGGAGTCCCCGAGCAGTACTTC. Full variable domain (missing parts from reference TRBV13 and TRBJ2-7): AAGVIQSPRHLIKEKRETATLKCYPIPRHDTVYWYQQGPGQDPQFLISFYEKMQSDKGSIPDRFSAQQFSDYHSELNMSSLELGDSALYFCASSLFSGVPEQYFGPGTRLTVT.

This chain links TRBV2 with TRBJ2-3; TRBD1 matches at 7 bases. The CDR3 covers 14 residues. Germline assignment: CDR1 SNHLY and CDR2 FYNNEI. Losses at the gene ends were 6 bases for V and 3 bases for J; bases not matched to a gene: 6. CDR3 DNA sequence: TGTGCCAGCAGCTCAGGGGGATGGACAGATACGCAGTATTTT. Residues: CASSSGGWTDTQYF.

This chain joins TRBV11-2 and TRBJ1-2, with a weak D call TRBD1 (5 bases). The CDR3 consists of 14 residues. Looked up from germline, CDR1 is SGHAT and CDR2 is FQNNGV. Trimming shortened V by 5 bases and J by 8 bases, and 18 bases separated the two germline ends. Here the CDR3 DNA reads TGTGCCAGCAGCCGACCGGGGGACCGAGCGGGCTACACCTTC. This sequence encodes CASSRPGDRAGYTF.

This sequence joins TRBV28 and TRBJ2-7; TRBD2 matches 9 bases. J lost 3 bases, V lost 4 bases, and 4 bases had no gene match. Per the germline V gene, CDR1 is MDHEN and CDR2 is SYDVKM. This CDR3 is built from 14 residues. This chain's CDR3 is CASSYGLALYEQYF. CDR3 coding DNA: TGTGCCAGCAGTTATGGACTAGCGCTCTACGAGCAGTACTTC. Together with reference TRBV28 and TRBJ2-7, the CDR3 gives the full variable domain: DVKVTQSSRYLVKRTGEKVFLECVQDMDHENMFWYRQDPGLGLRLIYFSYDVKMKEKGDIPEGYSVSREKKERFSLILESASTNQTSMYLCASSYGLALYEQYFGPGTRLTVT.

The chain joins TRBV9 to TRBJ2-2; no firm D call. The germline V gene encodes CDR1 SGDLS and CDR2 YYNGEE. V was shortened by 4 bases and J by 2 bases, with 9 bases between the two germline ends. This CDR3 comprises 14 residues. The CDR3: CASSQTGNTGELFF. DNA for the CDR3: TGTGCCAGCAGCCAAACCGGTAACACCGGGGAGCTGTTTTTT.

The chain uses TRBV14 and TRBJ2-1; 10 bases agree with TRBD2. The ends lost 4 bases at V and 7 bases at J; junction bases unmatched: 10. Germline V CDR1 and CDR2: SGHDN, FVKESK. This CDR3 is 16 amino acids long. CDR3 sequence (DNA): TGTGCCAGCAGCCCCGACGAGCGGGAGGGTGTAAATGAGCAGTTCTTC. Translating gives CASSPDEREGVNEQFF.

V and J are TRBV7-2 and TRBJ1-4; TRBD1 agrees at 8 bases. Losses at the gene ends were 5 bases for V and 14 bases for J; bases not matched to a gene: 19. Germline CDR1 SGHTA, CDR2 FQGNSA. The CDR3 is made up of 16 amino acids. CDR3 amino acids: CASSLRSGTGGGVLFF. CDR3 nucleotide sequence: TGTGCCAGCAGCCTTAGATCCGGGACAGGAGGGGGGGTTCTGTTTTTT.

The J gene is TRBJ2-3, the V gene TRBV5-1; D unclear. The CDR3 totals 14 residues. V lost 0 bases, J lost 2 bases, and 7 bases lay in between. CDR1 and CDR2 (germline): SGHRS, YFSETQ. CDR3 residues: CASSLEGFTDTQYF. The CDR3 nucleotides read TGCGCCAGCAGCTTGGAGGGTTTCACAGATACGCAGTATTTT.

The chain joins TRBV28 to TRBJ2-7; D assignment may be TRBD1 or TRBD2 (5 bases each). CDR1 and CDR2 from the germline V gene are MDHEN and SYDVKM. This CDR3 is 12 amino acids long. With 3 bases removed from V and 9 bases from J, the gap between germline ends came to 12 bases. CDR3 sequence reads: CASSFPGDGQYF. CDR3 in DNA: TGTGCCAGCAGTTTCCCTGGGGACGGGCAGTACTTC.